The clone carrying this T cell receptor beta chain occurred a few times. This sample is drawn from a study of cytotoxic CD8 clonotypes in ibrutinib-treated CLL. V shed 4 bases and J shed 11 bases, with 17 bases lying between them. CDR3 length: 12 residues. Germline CDR1 SQVTM, CDR2 ANQGSEA. Target depth was 1 in 200,000 to 1 in 1 million T cells, about 10x per clonotype. Assay used: immunoSEQ multiplex PCR; TCRdb lists only in-frame clones, some missing. This sample has tens of thousands of clones, with approximately 74% found just once. The V and J genes are TRBV29-1 and TRBJ1-1; D remains ambiguous. The receptor comes from a human donor with chronic lymphocytic leukemia. Material: PBMCs, obtained after 12 months of ibrutinib treatment. CDR3 protein: CSVGYSTDRAFF. The CDR3 DNA reads TGCAGCGTTGGTTATTCAACAGATCGGGCTTTCTTT.